Listed here are 21 T cell receptor beta chains from one sample, sequenced in a study of cytomegalovirus exposure and HLA in healthy donors. 13 Jbeta primers and 60 Vbeta primers were used for the PCR. Sequenced by immunoSEQ multiplex PCR; TCRdb stores in-frame clones only, minus some. There are 150,000 to 200,000 clones in the sample; over 70% occur only once, and around 2.4% lies in the top ten. Sequences were obtained from PBMCs. The receptors originated from a young woman in good health and CMV-seronegative.

The chain recombines TRBV7-9 with TRBJ1-4; D possibly corresponds to TRBD1 (6 bases). V shed 7 bases and J shed 5 bases, with 17 bases lying between them. Germline CDR1 and CDR2: SEHNR and FQNEAQ (reference sequence). The CDR3 runs 15 residues. CDR3 coding DNA: TGTGCCAGCACCCCCCCGACAGGAGAAAATGAAAAACTGTTTTTT. Encoded protein: CASTPPTGENEKLFF.

This rearrangement joins TRBV5-4 to TRBJ2-5, with TRBD1 identical over 8 bases. Trimming took 3 bases from V and 5 from J; bases not matched to a gene: 6. The CDR3 runs to 14 residues. Per germline, CDR1 SGHNT and CDR2 YYREEE (reference sequence). CDR3 bases: TGTGCCAGCAGCTCCAGGGGGCAGTCGGAGACCCAGTACTTC. Its translation: CASSSRGQSETQYF.

The genes are TRBV19 and TRBJ2-2; 12 positions match TRBD2. Germline V CDR1 and CDR2: LNHDA, SQIVND (reference sequence). J lost 5 bases, V lost 3 bases, and 7 bases had no gene match. CDR3 length: 17 residues. The CDR3 sequence: CASSIALAGGGTGELFF. The DNA of the CDR3 is TGTGCCAGTAGTATCGCACTAGCGGGAGGCGGGACCGGGGAGCTGTTTTTT.

DNA of the CDR3: TGTGCCAGCAGCTTAGATATGACAGGCGGAAAGAACACTGAAGCTTTCTTT. Encoded protein: CASSLDMTGGKNTEAFF. The J gene is TRBJ1-1, the V gene TRBV11-3; a possible D gene is TRBD1 (6 bases). CDR1 and CDR2 (germline): SGHNT, YENEEA. The CDR3 sequence is 17 residues long. V was trimmed by 0 bases and J by 1 base, leaving 15 bases between them.

The rearrangement uses TRBV25-1 and TRBJ2-5; a possible D gene is TRBD2 (6 bases). The CDR3 has 12 amino acids. The V end was cut by 8 bases, the J end by 5 bases, with 12 bases between. The V gene's germline CDR1 is MGHDK and CDR2 SYGVNS. For the CDR3, the DNA is TGTGCCAGCGGGCGGGGTTCCGAGACCCAGTACTTC. Translated: CASGRGSETQYF.

The chain carries TRBV7-6 and TRBJ1-5; no firm D call. Germline V gene lookup returns CDR1 SGHVS and CDR2 FNYEAQ. Trimming removed 1 base from V and 3 bases from J, with 13 bases in between. This CDR3 contains 16 residues. This chain's CDR3 is CASSLGDQATNQPQHF. CDR3 nucleotide sequence: TGTGCCAGCAGCTTAGGCGACCAGGCTACCAATCAGCCCCAGCATTTT.

The CDR3 coding sequence is TGTGCCAGCAGCTTTACTGGGGCCAACGTCCTGACTTTC. It specifies CASSFTGANVLTF. V gene TRBV7-2 combines with J gene TRBJ2-6; D unclear. The CDR3 contains 13 residues. Germline V gene sequence: CDR1 SGHTA, CDR2 FQGNSA. The V end was cut by 3 bases, the J end by 2 bases, with 2 bases between.

V is TRBV7-2 and J is TRBJ2-3, with D hard to call. In germline, CDR1 is SGHTA, CDR2 FQGNSA. V gave up 3 bases and J gave up 2 bases, with 12 bases separating them. CDR3 size: 15 residues. In nucleotides, the CDR3 is TGTGCCAGCAGCTTTCTTGGCACCAACACAGATACGCAGTATTTT. Its protein is CASSFLGTNTDTQYF.

The CDR3 sequence is CASNTRAGGYNEQFF. The CDR3 bases are TGTGCCAGCAACACGAGAGCGGGGGGATACAATGAGCAGTTCTTC. The genes are TRBV7-2 and TRBJ2-1; 9 bases fit TRBD2. This CDR3 has 15 amino acids. Germline assignment: CDR1 SGHTA and CDR2 FQGNSA. V lost 7 bases and J lost 4; bases outside the gene matches: 8.

The CDR3 DNA reads as TGTGCCAGCAGCCAAGTACGGGCAGGGCTTAGCAATCAGCCCCAGCATTTT. Its translation: CASSQVRAGLSNQPQHF. The V gene is TRBV14, the J gene TRBJ1-5, with a possible D match to TRBD1 (5 bases). The CDR3 is 17 amino acids. Germline V gives CDR1 SGHDN, CDR2 FVKESK. V lost 1 base to trimming and J lost 0 bases, with 13 bases between them.

This chain joins TRBV7-9 and TRBJ2-2; 7 nucleotides agree with TRBD2. The V gene end was trimmed by 0 bases and the J gene end by 2 bases; junction bases not matched to a gene: 12. This CDR3 is built from 19 residues. Germline assignment: CDR1 SEHNR and CDR2 FQNEAQ (reference sequence). CDR3 amino acids: CASSLASITSAPNTGELFF. The CDR3, as DNA: TGTGCCAGCAGCTTAGCCTCTATCACTAGCGCACCCAACACCGGGGAGCTGTTTTTT.

Points on this clone: The same CDR3 arises from other DNA sequences in this sample as well. This chain uses TRBV7-2 with TRBJ1-1; D ambiguous. The germline V and J ends were trimmed by 3 bases and 0 bases, with 5 bases remaining between them. CDR1 is SGHTA, CDR2 FQGNSA, per germline. This CDR3 region has 13 residues. The CDR3: CASSFQMNTEAFF. The CDR3 DNA reads TGTGCCAGCAGCTTCCAGATGAACACTGAAGCTTTCTTT.

The chain couples TRBV5-4 to TRBJ2-2, with 9 bases identical to TRBD2. Germline trimming cut 0 bases from V and 6 bases from J; bases unmatched to any gene: 9. Germline CDR1 and CDR2: SGHNT and YYREEE (reference sequence). The CDR3 consists of 17 residues. The CDR3 loop is CASSLDSASGEAGELFF. For the CDR3, the DNA is TGTGCCAGCAGCTTGGATTCGGCTAGCGGGGAAGCCGGGGAGCTGTTTTTT.

CDR3 loop: CASRMEGLGPYGYTF. The DNA for the CDR3 is TGTGCCAGCCGGATGGAGGGCCTTGGCCCCTATGGCTACACCTTC. The V gene is TRBV2, the J gene TRBJ1-2; no firm D call. The germline V gene has CDR1 SNHLY and CDR2 FYNNEI. V was pared by 8 bases and J by 4 bases, with 20 bases between. The CDR3 has 15 amino acids.

The chain joins TRBV6-5 to TRBJ1-6; 8 positions match TRBD1. Per germline, CDR1 MNHEY and CDR2 SVGAGI. J lost 7 bases, V lost 0 bases, and 5 bases had no gene match. The CDR3 totals 16 residues. CDR3 protein: CASSYSPQGVNSPLHF. The CDR3 region has the DNA TGTGCCAGCAGTTACTCTCCACAGGGGGTGAATTCACCCCTCCACTTT.

The V and J genes are TRBV5-4 and TRBJ2-1; the match to TRBD2 covers 11 bases. Trimming removed 3 bases from V and 6 bases from J; junction bases left unmatched: 8. CDR3 length: 16 amino acids. Germline V lookup: CDR1 SGHNT, CDR2 YYREEE (reference sequence). Here the CDR3 reads CASSSGRGLAVNEQFF. The CDR3 DNA reads as TGTGCCAGCAGCTCGGGGCGGGGACTAGCGGTCAATGAGCAGTTCTTC. Complete variable domain (other parts from reference TRBV5-4 and TRBJ2-1): ETGVTQSPTHLIKTRGQQVTLRCSSQSGHNTVSWYQQALGQGPQFIFQYYREEENGRGNFPPRFSGLQFPNYSSELNVNALELDDSALYLCASSSGRGLAVNEQFFGPGTRLTVL.

J is TRBJ2-7 and V is TRBV27; 12 nucleotides agree with TRBD2. Germline assignment: CDR1 MNHEY and CDR2 SMNVEV (reference sequence). The CDR3 is 17 residues long. V gave up 2 bases and J gave up 0 bases; unmatched junction bases: 5. The DNA of the CDR3 is TGTGCCAGCAGTTTAACGACTAGCGGGAGTAGCTCCTACGAGCAGTACTTC. Its protein product is CASSLTTSGSSSYEQYF.

The chain recombines TRBV6-6 with TRBJ2-7; TRBD1 matches at 9 bases. Looked up from germline, CDR1 is MNHNY and CDR2 is SVGAGI (reference sequence). Unmatched junction bases numbered 7, after V lost 4 bases and J lost 3 bases. The CDR3 length is 15 residues. As DNA, the CDR3 is TGTGCCAGCAGTTCCGGGACAGGGTCCCTCTACGAGCAGTACTTC. As protein: CASSSGTGSLYEQYF.

The V and J genes are TRBV5-1 and TRBJ1-3; TRBD1 is a possible D gene (6 bases). The CDR3 loop spans 15 amino acids. Germline-derived CDR1 and CDR2 are SGHRS and YFSETQ. The V gene lost 0 bases and the J gene lost 2 bases, with 9 bases spanning the gap. CDR3 sequence reads: CASSLAAGAGNTIYF. In nucleotides, the CDR3 is TGCGCCAGCAGCTTGGCGGCAGGGGCTGGAAACACCATATATTTT. Complete variable domain (other parts from reference TRBV5-1 and TRBJ1-3): KAGVTQTPRYLIKTRGQQVTLSCSPISGHRSVSWYQQTPGQGLQFLFEYFSETQRNKGNFPGRFSGRQFSNSRSEMNVSTLELGDSALYLCASSLAAGAGNTIYFGEGSWLTVV.

This clone was seen only a few times. The chain has TRBV27 and TRBJ2-1; TRBD1 aligns across 9 bases. Germline V gene lookup returns CDR1 MNHEY and CDR2 SMNVEV (reference sequence). This CDR3 is 19 amino acids long. V lost 4 bases, J lost 7 bases, and 20 bases stayed unmatched. CDR3 region: CASSSYMTHMTGGTNEQFF. CDR3 nucleotides: TGTGCCAGCAGTTCTTATATGACCCACATGACAGGGGGGACGAATGAGCAGTTCTTC.

This clone appeared once. The CDR3 nucleotides are TGTGCCAGCAGCTTACAAGCCCCCTTCACAGATACGCAGTATTTT. Its protein is CASSLQAPFTDTQYF. This chain uses TRBV7-2 with TRBJ2-3, with D unclear. Germline V lookup: CDR1 SGHTA, CDR2 FQGNSA. V was trimmed by 2 bases and J by 2 bases, leaving 11 bases between them. This CDR3 has 15 amino acids. The complete variable domain, with remaining parts taken from reference TRBV7-2 and TRBJ2-3, reads GAGVSQSPSNKVTEKGKDVELRCDPISGHTALYWYRQSLGQGLEFLIYFQGNSAPDKSGLPSDRFSAERTGGSVSTLTIQRTQQEDSAVYLCASSLQAPFTDTQYFGPGTRLTVL.